The clone carrying this T cell receptor (beta chain) was seen at least ten times. The antigen is unknown. This sample stems from a study of T cells in Graves' hyperthyroidism and ophthalmopathy. Study-wide results and caveats: Among thyroid clonotypes expanded above 0.001, most also appeared in blood.

First hyperthyroidism diagnosis is when the blood sample was obtained, before any ophthalmopathy symptoms. Using around 10 ml of fresh peripheral blood, PBMCs were prepared. From RNA transcripts, TCR beta CDR3 regions were amplified. HTBI primers were used for first-round RT-PCR of the TCR CDR3. One entry per CDR3 protein results from TCRdb running MiXCR on the multiplex PCR reads. The table includes 300,000 to 450,000 distinct CDR3 sequences, approximately 18% detected once. Germline V gene lookup returns CDR1 GTSNPN and CDR2 SVGIG (reference sequence). V was shortened by 0 bases and J by 3 bases, with 9 bases between the two germline ends. The CDR3 runs to 15 residues.

The chain joins TRBV30 to TRBJ1-6; D gene ambiguous. The sequenced sample was blood. The sequence came from a woman in her 30s with Graves' hyperthyroidism that later progressed to Graves' ophthalmopathy. CDR3 coding DNA: TGTGCCTGGAGTGTCCCGAGCATCTATAATTCACCCCTCCACTTT. Its translation: CAWSVPSIYNSPLHF.